This T cell receptor (beta chain) emerged from a study of pediatric ulcerative colitis. CDR1 is SGHRS, CDR2 YFSETQ, per germline. This CDR3 has 12 residues. V was trimmed by 4 bases and J by 8 bases, leaving 11 bases between them. The rectum was sampled with one to two pinch biopsies at colonoscopy. TCRdb's copy holds only in-frame clones and misses some; the assay was immunoSEQ multiplex PCR. The sample consists of about 37,000 clones, around 75% of them appearing once. With regard to this clone: Its target is unknown.

Overall study results and limits: Blood-derived T cells may be present in rectal pinch biopsies. Acute severe colitis showed lower rectal diversity from clonal expansions. No controls had the two rectal clonotypes shared by ulcerative colitis patients.

Source material: gut tissue. This clonotype was sampled from a boy younger than 18 with severe ulcerative colitis. V usage is TRBV5-1 and J usage is TRBJ2-3, with D unresolved. Here the CDR3 reads CASSPGSGTQYF. DNA of the CDR3: TGCGCCAGCAGCCCTGGCTCCGGTACGCAGTATTTT.